The T cell receptor (beta chain) under discussion was sequenced for a study of T cells in Graves' hyperthyroidism and ophthalmopathy. This CDR3 is built from 14 residues. Trimming left V 5 bases short and J 9 bases short, with 14 bases between. The germline gives CDR1 LNHDA, CDR2 SQIVND (reference sequence). This clonotype was observed a single time. Its antigen is not known. Amplification yielded TCR beta CDR3 regions, with RNA transcripts as the source. The HTBI set primed first-round TCR CDR3 RT-PCR. TCRdb recomputed calls from the multiplex PCR reads with MiXCR, one row per CDR3 protein. The table includes more than 550,000 distinct CDR3 sequences, roughly 20% detected once. Study results and limitations: Among thyroid clonotypes expanded above 0.001, most also appeared in blood.

The TCR comes from a woman aged 45-65 years with Graves' hyperthyroidism that later progressed to Graves' ophthalmopathy. V gene TRBV19 combines with J gene TRBJ1-6; D might be TRBD1 (6 bases). Sequenced: blood. The CDR3 DNA is TGTGCCAGTAGTTCGACAGGTGGGACTTCACCCCTCCACTTT. This encodes CASSSTGGTSPLHF.